One sample yielded the 30 T cell receptor beta chains listed below, sequenced in a study of glioma-infiltrating T cells. TCR alpha and beta CDR3 regions were amplified from RNA using iRepertoire nested multiplex PCR. MiXCR, applied by TCRdb to the multiplex PCR reads, yields one record per CDR3 protein. This table has about 140,000 distinct CDR3 sequences, approximately 40% appearing once. The source material was glioma tissue, nonneoplastic brain tissue, or PBMCs (not recorded which). The receptors here all came from a human donor with low-grade glioma or glioblastoma, undergoing nonglioma brain surgery, or in good health (not recorded which).

In regard to this clonotype: This sequence may be a read error, since a much larger clone differs from it by one base. V usage is TRBV6-9 and J usage is TRBJ2-2; weak D call: TRBD1 (6 bases). Per the germline V gene, CDR1 is MNHGY and CDR2 is SVAAGI. The length of the CDR3 is 14 residues. In DNA, the CDR3 is TGTGCCAGCAGTTATCTCAGGGACACCGGGGAGCCGTTTTTT. Translating gives CASSYLRDTGEPFF.

The gene calls are TRBV20-1 and TRBJ2-6, with unresolved D. The CDR3 has 14 residues. V was shortened by 3 bases and J by 2 bases, with 8 bases between the two germline ends. Germline loops: CDR1 DFQATT, CDR2 SNEGSKA (reference sequence). This chain's CDR3 is CSARQIPGANVLTF. In DNA, the CDR3 is TGCAGTGCTAGGCAAATACCTGGGGCCAACGTCCTGACTTTC.

As to this clonotype: A read error is possible here, since a much larger clone lies one base away. The chain employs TRBV20-1 and TRBJ1-1; tentatively, D is TRBD1 (5 bases). Germline-derived CDR1 and CDR2 are DFQATT and SNEGSKA (reference sequence). The ends were cut back, 5 bases at V and 6 bases at J, with 16 bases in the middle. This CDR3 region has 13 residues. The DNA of the CDR3 is TGCAGTGCTGACGCACAGGTTGAGGCTGAAGCTTTCTTT. Translated, it gives CSADAQVEAEAFF.

This clonotype was picked up a small number of times. The chain is built from TRBV27 and TRBJ2-7, with 9 bases identical to TRBD2. Germline lookup yields CDR1 MNHEY and CDR2 SMNVEV (reference sequence). The length of the CDR3 is 15 residues. V lost 6 bases and J lost 6; bases outside the gene matches: 12. The CDR3 nucleotides read TGTGCCAGCAGGACCGGGACTAGCAATTCCGGCGAGCAGTACTTC. Protein product: CASRTGTSNSGEQYF.

V gene TRBV27 combines with J gene TRBJ2-1; 7 nucleotides agree with TRBD2. The trim removed 2 bases at V and 5 bases at J, leaving 0 bases unmatched. This CDR3 is 13 amino acids long. The germline CDR1 and CDR2 sequences are MNHEY and SMNVEV (reference sequence). Here the CDR3 DNA reads TGTGCCAGCAGTTTAGGGGGGGACAATGAGCAGTTCTTC. Protein sequence: CASSLGGDNEQFF.

V and J are TRBV2 and TRBJ2-5; perhaps TRBD1 as D (5 bases). Trimming stripped 4 bases from V and 2 bases from J, with 14 bases between. Germline loops: CDR1 SNHLY, CDR2 FYNNEI. The CDR3 consists of 15 residues. The chain's CDR3 is CASSGGDRQQETQYF. For the CDR3, the DNA is TGTGCCAGCAGTGGGGGCGACAGACAACAAGAGACCCAGTACTTC.

The V and J genes are TRBV5-4 and TRBJ1-1; D is undetermined. Germline loops: CDR1 SGHNT, CDR2 YYREEE (reference sequence). The CDR3 runs 13 residues. Trimming pared 3 bases from V and 7 bases from J, leaving 13 bases between. CDR3 sequence: CASSSTRTVEAFF. Written as DNA, the CDR3 is TGTGCCAGCAGCTCGACACGTACAGTTGAAGCTTTCTTT.

V usage is TRBV6-1 and J usage is TRBJ2-1; 14 bases are a match to TRBD2. The V gene end was trimmed by 5 bases and the J gene end by 13 bases; junction bases not matched to a gene: 13. Germline assignment: CDR1 MNHNS and CDR2 SASEGT. The CDR3 length is 16 residues. CDR3 DNA sequence: TGTGCCAGCAGTTATTCAACCGGGACTAGCGGGAGTATCCAGTTCTTC. It encodes CASSYSTGTSGSIQFF.

This clonotype has at least ten counts. The chain links TRBV20-1 to TRBJ1-2, with D unclear. Trimming took off 0 bases at V and 6 bases at J, with 8 bases between the two ends. There are 12 residues in the CDR3. From germline, CDR1 is DFQATT and CDR2 SNEGSKA (reference sequence). The CDR3 reads CSARDQGNGYTF. In nucleotides, the CDR3 is TGCAGTGCTAGAGATCAAGGGAATGGCTACACCTTC.

In its sample, this clonotype was seen a few times. The chain carries TRBV20-1 and TRBJ1-5; D remains ambiguous. The V gene's germline CDR1 is DFQATT and CDR2 SNEGSKA (reference sequence). This CDR3 has 15 residues. V lost 0 bases to trimming and J lost 0 bases, with 9 bases between them. CDR3 DNA: TGCAGTGCTAGAGATGGGGTTAATAGCAATCAGCCCCAGCATTTT. It encodes CSARDGVNSNQPQHF.

This clonotype was observed a few times. The rearrangement links TRBV6-1 to TRBJ2-3, with D perhaps assigned TRBD1 or TRBD2 (6 bases each). Germline CDR1 reads MNHNS; CDR2 reads SASEGT. The CDR3 totals 16 residues. Between the trimmed V and J ends, which lost 6 bases and 6 bases, there was a span of 22 bases. The CDR3 nucleotides are TGTGCCAGCAGCCAAAAGGGGGGCCCGGGGCGCGATACGCAGTATTTT. This codes for CASSQKGGPGRDTQYF.

V is TRBV4-1 and J is TRBJ2-5; tentatively, D is TRBD2 (6 bases). V gave up 3 bases and J gave up 5 bases, with 16 bases separating them. From germline, CDR1 is MGHRA and CDR2 YSYEKL. The CDR3 loop spans 15 amino acids. This CDR3 reads CASSQTGLTRETQYF. The CDR3 bases are TGCGCCAGCAGCCAGACGGGACTCACCAGGGAGACCCAGTACTTC.

This clonotype came up a few times. V usage is TRBV6-2 or TRBV6-3 and J usage is TRBJ2-5; TRBD2 agrees at 9 bases. The germline gives CDR1 MNHEY, CDR2 SVGEGT. The trim removed 4 bases at V and 4 bases at J, leaving 4 bases unmatched. CDR3 length: 14 residues. CDR3 region: CASSWREGRETQYF. CDR3 coding DNA: TGTGCCAGCAGTTGGCGGGAGGGGAGAGAGACCCAGTACTTC.

As to this clonotype: An end of the junction does not agree with germline; a read error may underlie this. The J gene is TRBJ1-2, the V gene TRBV5-5; D may be TRBD1 (5 bases). CDR1 is SGHKS and CDR2 is YYEKEE in the germline V gene (reference sequence). CDR3 length: 16 amino acids. The CDR3 DNA reads TGTGCCCGCAGCCCCGCGGTGTCAGGGCGTAACTATGGCTACACCTTC. It translates to CARSPAVSGRNYGYTF.

The chain uses TRBV6-1 and TRBJ2-6; a weak D match, TRBD1 (6 bases). CDR3 length: 15 residues. Trimming took 7 bases from V and 0 from J, leaving 10 bases between them. CDR1 and CDR2 (germline): MNHNS, SASEGT. Here the CDR3 DNA reads TGTGCCAGCACAAAAGGGGGCTCTGGGGCCAACGTCCTGACTTTC. Encoded protein: CASTKGGSGANVLTF.

As regards this clonotype: This may come from a read error, since a much larger clone is one base off. This chain connects TRBV14 to TRBJ2-1, with D perhaps matching TRBD2 (6 bases). The CDR3 covers 14 residues. Germline V gene data show CDR1 as SGHDN and CDR2 as FVKESK. Here the CDR3 reads CASSQQIAVDEQLF. Written as DNA, the CDR3 is TGTGCCAGCAGCCAACAAATAGCGGTAGATGAGCAGCTCTTC.

The chain carries TRBV27 and TRBJ2-7; D may be TRBD1 or TRBD2 (7 bases each). Trimming stripped 7 bases from V and 0 bases from J, with 22 bases between. From germline, CDR1 is MNHEY and CDR2 SMNVEV (reference sequence). This CDR3 is built from 17 residues. The CDR3 loop reads CASTQQGGGLRSYEQYF. In nucleotides, the CDR3 is TGTGCCAGCACCCAGCAGGGAGGGGGCCTCCGCTCCTACGAGCAGTACTTC.

This clonotype was seen ten or more times. The CDR3 region has the DNA TGTGCCAGCAGCCACCAAGAGGGAACTAGCGGCCACTACGAGCAGTACTTC. Its translation: CASSHQEGTSGHYEQYF. This chain joins TRBV4-2 and TRBJ2-7; 8 nucleotides line up with TRBD2. V lost 3 bases and J lost 3; bases outside the gene matches: 13. Germline V gene lookup returns CDR1 LGHNA and CDR2 YNFKEQ. This CDR3 has 17 amino acids.

DNA for the CDR3: TGTGCCACCAGCAGAGGAGGGGACAATGAGCAGTTCTTC. Translated: CATSRGGDNEQFF. The rearrangement joins TRBV15 to TRBJ2-1; TRBD1 or TRBD2 may be the D gene (5 bases each). From germline, CDR1 is LNHNV and CDR2 YYDKDF (reference sequence). Trimming left V 1 base short and J 5 bases short, with 6 bases between. This CDR3 spans 13 amino acids.

This clonotype was detected a few times. CDR3 nucleotide sequence: TGCAGTGCTAGTTGGACTAGCGGTCACAATGAGCAGTTCTTC. It translates to CSASWTSGHNEQFF. This chain links TRBV20-1 with TRBJ2-1; the match to TRBD2 covers 10 bases. V lost 3 bases and J lost 5; bases outside the gene matches: 4. This CDR3 region has 14 residues. The germline V gene has CDR1 DFQATT and CDR2 SNEGSKA (reference sequence).

The table lists this clonotype with many counts. A junction end diverges from the germline sequence, so it may reflect a read error. V is TRBV7-7 and J is TRBJ2-5; the D gene is possibly TRBD1 (6 bases). CDR3 length: 14 amino acids. Per the germline V gene, CDR1 is SSHAT and CDR2 is FNYEAQ (reference sequence). CDR3 protein: CASSPGTLQETQYF. The CDR3 bases are TGTGCTAGCAGCCCCGGGACACTTCAAGAGACCCAGTACTTC.

This clonotype appeared many times. The chain carries TRBV27 and TRBJ2-3, with D possibly TRBD1 on 5 matching bases. The V gene lost 6 bases and the J gene lost 2 bases, with 6 bases spanning the gap. Germline V gives CDR1 MNHEY, CDR2 SMNVEV (reference sequence). The CDR3 is 12 residues long. The CDR3 here is CASRDITDTQYF. As DNA, the CDR3 is TGTGCCAGCAGGGACATCACAGATACGCAGTATTTT.

The chain employs TRBV5-1 and TRBJ1-1; no reliable D call. This CDR3 region has 14 residues. With 3 bases removed from V and 1 base from J, the gap between germline ends came to 10 bases. Germline V gives CDR1 SGHRS, CDR2 YFSETQ. The CDR3 sequence is CASSYGPQNTEAFF. The CDR3 coding sequence is TGCGCCAGCAGCTACGGGCCTCAGAACACTGAAGCTTTCTTT.

The chain couples TRBV7-2 to TRBJ2-7; D uncertain. The DNA matches TRBJ2-5 better at its end, which makes the J call doubtful. Germline CDR1 and CDR2: SGHTA and FQGNSA. The CDR3 is made up of 12 amino acids. CDR3 nucleotide sequence: TGTGCCAGCACGCAGGACCAAGAGACCCAGTACTTC. Translated: CASTQDQETQYF.

This clonotype was observed a few times. The chain is built from TRBV12-3 or TRBV12-4 and TRBJ2-2, with D possibly being TRBD2 (6 bases). This CDR3 is built from 13 residues. Trimming took 7 bases from V and 3 from J, leaving 9 bases between them. CDR3 in DNA: TGTGCCAGCACGGCGGGGTACACCGGGGAGCTGTTTTTT. Its protein product is CASTAGYTGELFF.

This clonotype was found a few times. The rearrangement joins TRBV20-1 to TRBJ1-2, with a weak D call TRBD1 (5 bases). The length of the CDR3 is 15 residues. Germline CDR1 DFQATT, CDR2 SNEGSKA (reference sequence). Trimming shortened V by 0 bases and J by 5 bases, and 16 bases separated the two germline ends. The CDR3 DNA reads as TGCAGTGCTAGAGATAGTTCGGGGGGAGCTTATGGCTACACCTTC. Its translation is CSARDSSGGAYGYTF.

In the case of this clonotype: A read error may account for a junction end that differs from germline. J is TRBJ1-2 and V is TRBV6-2 or TRBV6-3; 7 positions agree with TRBD1. CDR1 MNHEY and CDR2 SVGEGT come from the germline V gene. The CDR3 runs 15 residues. This CDR3 is CASRDTGARDYGYNF. As DNA, the CDR3 is TGTGCCAGCAGAGACACAGGGGCTCGGGACTATGGCTACAACTTC.

For this clonotype: One end of the junction does not line up with germline, which may come from a read error. The J gene is TRBJ2-7, the V gene TRBV30, with unresolved D. Germline-derived CDR1 and CDR2 are GTSNPN and SVGIG (reference sequence). The CDR3 has 11 amino acids. The CDR3 sequence: CAWSFSYEEYF. The CDR3 DNA reads as TGTGCCTGGAGTTTCTCCTACGAGGAGTACTTC.

The chain employs TRBV5-1 and TRBJ1-1, with D uncertain. Germline V gives CDR1 SGHRS, CDR2 YFSETQ. Trimming pared 1 base from V and 5 bases from J, leaving 9 bases between. The CDR3 consists of 13 residues. The CDR3 region is CASSLPETTEAFF. The CDR3, as DNA: TGCGCCAGCAGCTTGCCGGAGACAACTGAAGCTTTCTTT.

The chain has TRBV28 and TRBJ1-1; a possible D gene is TRBD1 (6 bases). Between the trimmed V and J ends, which lost 5 bases and 4 bases, there was a span of 14 bases. Germline V gives CDR1 MDHEN, CDR2 SYDVKM. This CDR3 spans 14 amino acids. The CDR3 loop reads CASSIRGGLTEAFF. CDR3 in DNA: TGTGCCAGCAGTATACGGGGGGGGCTCACTGAAGCTTTCTTT.